This T cell receptor (beta chain) was documented in a study of shared clonotypes between healthy human individuals. Study at large: Per donor, CD8 memory used one plate, CD8 naive used two, CD4 memory used three and CD4 naive used three. Study results and caveats: Clonotypes shared by all four sorted-subset donors had higher generation probabilities than non-shared clonotypes.

This clone has a handful of counts. The antigen is unknown. The donors, all of them Caucasian adults, lived in Nashville, Tennessee. The study ran the assay at deep level. The table came from immunoSEQ multiplex PCR; TCRdb's copy has only in-frame clones and leaves some out. The sample has roughly 700,000 clones, about 90% seen once. This receptor was identified in a man aged 18 to 35 in good health. Some clones in this sample may be carry-over from other donors' samples. Sequencing was performed on memory CD8+ T cells from PBMCs. Subset given: CD45RO+ cells pooled with CCR7-negative TemRA cells.

CDR3 residues: CASNYGGNTEAFF. CDR3 DNA sequence: TGTGCCAGCAACTACGGGGGGAACACTGAAGCTTTCTTT. The J gene is TRBJ1-1, the V gene TRBV7-6; D may be TRBD1 (5 bases). The germline V and J ends were trimmed by 7 bases and 1 base, with 10 bases remaining between them. Germline CDR1 is SGHVS and CDR2 is FNYEAQ. This CDR3 region has 13 residues.